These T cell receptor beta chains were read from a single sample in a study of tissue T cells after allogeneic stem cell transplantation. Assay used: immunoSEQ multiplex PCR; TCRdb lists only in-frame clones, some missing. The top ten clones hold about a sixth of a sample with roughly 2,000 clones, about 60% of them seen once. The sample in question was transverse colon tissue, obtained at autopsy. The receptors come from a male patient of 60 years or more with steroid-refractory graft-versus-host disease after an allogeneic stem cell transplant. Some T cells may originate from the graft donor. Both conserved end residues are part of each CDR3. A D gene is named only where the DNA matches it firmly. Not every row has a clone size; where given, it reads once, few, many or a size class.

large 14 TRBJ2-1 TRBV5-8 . TGTGCCAGCAGCTTGGATATGGGGGAAAATGAGCAGTTCTTC CASSLDMGENEQFF
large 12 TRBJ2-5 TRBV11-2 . TGTGCCAGCAGCTTAGAAGCAGAGACCCAGTACTTC CASSLEAETQYF
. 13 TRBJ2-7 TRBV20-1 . TGCAGTGCTAGTGGGATTGGCGGAGACGAGCAGTACTTC CSASGIGGDEQYF
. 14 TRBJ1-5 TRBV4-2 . TGTGCCAGCAGGCCCGGGGGGGGGAATCAGCCCCAGCATTTT CASRPGGGNQPQHF
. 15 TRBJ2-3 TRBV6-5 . TGTGCCAGCAGTTACAAGGGGCTGATTGCAGATACGCAGTATTTT CASSYKGLIADTQYF
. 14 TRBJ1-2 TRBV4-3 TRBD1 TGCGCCAGCAGCACTCCCGGGACAGGGTTTGGCTACACCTTC CASSTPGTGFGYTF
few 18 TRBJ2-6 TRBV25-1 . TGTGCCAGCAGTGAATACCCGGGACCGGCCTCTGGGGCCAACGTCCTGACTTTC CASSEYPGPASGANVLTF
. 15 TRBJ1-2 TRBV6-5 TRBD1 TGTGCCAGCAGCCAACCCGGACAGGGGGCGATTGGCTACACCTTC CASSQPGQGAIGYTF
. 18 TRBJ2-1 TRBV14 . TGTGCCAGCAGCCAAGGTGTGCGGCGGGCCACGCCCTACAATGAGCAGTTCTTC CASSQGVRRATPYNEQFF
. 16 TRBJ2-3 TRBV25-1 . TGTGCCAGCAGTGAATACAGGGGAAGAGGAACAGATACGCAGTATTTT CASSEYRGRGTDTQYF
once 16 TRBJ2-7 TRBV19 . TGTGCCAGTAGGGGAGGGACAGCCCAAACCGCCTACGAGCAGTACTTC CASRGGTAQTAYEQYF
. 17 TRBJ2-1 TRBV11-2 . TGTGCCAGCAGCTCAGAGGATCAGGGGCGCTCCTACAATGAGCAGTTCTTC CASSSEDQGRSYNEQFF
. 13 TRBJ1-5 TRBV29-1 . TGCAGCGTTGAATACGGTAGCGGTCAGCCCCAGCATTTT CSVEYGSGQPQHF
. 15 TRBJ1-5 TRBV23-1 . TGCGCCAGCAGTCAAGGGTCGACAGACGGCCAGCCCCAGCATTTT CASSQGSTDGQPQHF
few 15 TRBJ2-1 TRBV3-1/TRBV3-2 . TGTGCCAGCAGCCAAGAATGGGAGACGAACAATGAGCAGTTCTTC CASSQEWETNNEQFF
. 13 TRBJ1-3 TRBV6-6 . TGTGCCAGCAGTTACTCGAAGGAAAACACCATATATTTT CASSYSKENTIYF
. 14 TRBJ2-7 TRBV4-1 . TGCGCCAGCAGCCAAGCATTCTCCAGGGGCGAGCAGTACTTC CASSQAFSRGEQYF
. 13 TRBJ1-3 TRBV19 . TGTGCCAGTCTTGGCTACTCTGGAAACACCATATATTTT CASLGYSGNTIYF
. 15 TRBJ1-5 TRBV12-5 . TGTGCTAGTGGTTTGGGTGGGGCTTTCAATCAGCCCCAGCATTTT CASGLGGAFNQPQHF
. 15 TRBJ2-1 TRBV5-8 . TGTGCCAGCATTTCGAGGGTGCCTCGTTACAATGAGCAGTTCTTC CASISRVPRYNEQFF
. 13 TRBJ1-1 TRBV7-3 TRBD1 TGTGCCAGCAGCTTACAGGGGGGGACTGAAGCTTTCTTT CASSLQGGTEAFF
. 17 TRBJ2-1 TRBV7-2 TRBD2 TGTGCCAGCAGGCTAGCGGGGGCTGTTTTGGCCTACAATGAGCAGTTCTTC CASRLAGAVLAYNEQFF
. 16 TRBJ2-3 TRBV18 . TGTGCCAGCTCACTTCTCCAAGCGACTAGCACAGATACGCAGTATTTT CASSLLQATSTDTQYF
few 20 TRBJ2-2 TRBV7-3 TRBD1 TGTGCCAGCAGCTTAAAATGGCTGGGACAGGGGGCCTTGAACACCGGGGAGCTGTTTTTT CASSLKWLGQGALNTGELFF
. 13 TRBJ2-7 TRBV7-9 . TGTGCCAGCAGCTTAGGGCGGGGTTACGAGCAGTACTTC CASSLGRGYEQYF
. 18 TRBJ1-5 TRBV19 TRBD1 TGTGCCAGTAGTTCAGGACAGGGACGCCGGAGGCTCGGTCAGCCCCAGCATTTT CASSSGQGRRRLGQPQHF
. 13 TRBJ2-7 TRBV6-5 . TGTGCCAGCACCCGGGGGGCAATCAACGAGCAGTACTTC CASTRGAINEQYF
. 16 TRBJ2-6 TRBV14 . TGTGCCAGCAGCCGAGAGTTACTCTCTGGGGCCAACGTCCTGACTTTC CASSRELLSGANVLTF
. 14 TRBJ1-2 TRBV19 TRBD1 TGTGCCAGTAGTCAGGACAGGGGGTCCGGAGGCTACACCTTC CASSQDRGSGGYTF